Following are 18 T cell receptor beta chains from one sample sequenced in a study of blood T cells in healthy people across ages. The second PCR ran roughly 7 to 12 cycles with a sample-barcoded 5' primer and J-beta primers. Each CDR3 protein is one row after TCRdb ran MiXCR on the 5' RACE reads. The sample has about 600,000 distinct CDR3 sequences, more than 45% seen once. The sample consisted of blood. These receptors were taken from a man older than 75 in good health.

The chain carries TRBV9 and TRBJ1-1; D gene unclear. The germline V gene has CDR1 SGDLS and CDR2 YYNGEE. V lost 4 bases and J 5 bases, leaving 18 bases between the germline ends. This CDR3 spans 15 amino acids. The CDR3 here is CASSLRTGPDTEAFF. The CDR3 DNA follows: TGTGCCAGCAGCCTCCGGACCGGGCCCGATACTGAAGCTTTCTTT.

As to this clonotype: Sequence at one end of the junction differs from germline and may be a read error. J is TRBJ1-6 and V is TRBV11-1; D unclear. The V gene's germline CDR1 is SGHAT and CDR2 FQDESV (reference sequence). This CDR3 comprises 13 residues. The CDR3 loop reads CASSSGPDSPLHF. For the CDR3, the DNA is TGTGCCAGCAGCTCCGGACCAGATTCGCCCCTCCACTTT.

This rearrangement joins TRBV7-2 to TRBJ2-7; D is undetermined. The DNA end favors TRBJ2-5, so the J call may be wrong. The CDR3 length is 14 residues. Germline V gene lookup returns CDR1 SGHTA and CDR2 FQGNSA. The CDR3 bases are TGTGCCAGCAGCTTAACCCCCCTAGTCGAGACCCAGTACTTC. Translation gives CASSLTPLVETQYF.

Notes on this clonotype: One end of the junction fails to match germline, which may point to a read error. CDR3 sequence: CASSLGRTKTETFF. The CDR3 bases are TGTGCCAGCAGCTTAGGGCGGACGAAGACTGAAACTTTCTTT. The chain recombines TRBV7-9 with TRBJ1-1, with D unclear. Germline V gene sequence: CDR1 SEHNR, CDR2 FQNEAQ (reference sequence). This CDR3 is 14 amino acids long.

This clonotype was found a few times. This chain links TRBV7-2 with TRBJ2-3; no clear D gene. Trimming took off 2 bases at V and 0 bases at J, with 12 bases between the two ends. Per the germline V gene, CDR1 is SGHTA and CDR2 is FQGNSA. This CDR3 spans 16 amino acids. This chain's CDR3 is CASSLQPSTSTDTQYF. CDR3 in DNA: TGTGCCAGCAGCTTACAGCCGTCCACTAGCACAGATACGCAGTATTTT.

The chain recombines TRBV4-3 with TRBJ2-3; TRBD2 agrees at 12 bases. The J segment lost 5 bases and the V segment lost 2 bases, leaving 5 bases of the junction unmatched. In germline, CDR1 is LGHNA, CDR2 YSLEER. CDR3 length: 16 amino acids. CDR3 in amino acids: CASSQWTSGVQDTQYF. The CDR3, as DNA: TGCGCCAGCAGCCAATGGACTAGCGGGGTTCAAGATACGCAGTATTTT.

This clonotype was seen a few times. V gene TRBV7-2 combines with J gene TRBJ1-4; 9 bases are shared with TRBD1. The trim removed 6 bases at V and 7 bases at J, leaving 9 bases unmatched. Germline lookup yields CDR1 SGHTA and CDR2 FQGNSA. The CDR3 is made up of 15 amino acids. CDR3 nucleotide sequence: TGTGCCAGCAGTGTACAGGGGGCCTGGAGTGAAAAACTGTTTTTT. This translates into CASSVQGAWSEKLFF.

The chain joins TRBV5-1 to TRBJ1-4; 9 bases are shared with TRBD1. The CDR3 spans 15 residues. Germline trimming cut 3 bases from V and 5 bases from J; bases unmatched to any gene: 5. Germline V gene sequence: CDR1 SGHRS, CDR2 YFSETQ. This CDR3 is CASSYGQGTNEKLFF. The CDR3 bases are TGCGCCAGCAGCTACGGACAGGGGACGAATGAAAAACTGTTTTTT.

The V gene is TRBV3-1, the J gene TRBJ2-5; 9 bases map to TRBD2. The germline V gene has CDR1 LGHDT and CDR2 YNNKEL (reference sequence). This CDR3 contains 11 residues. The V segment lost 10 bases and the J segment 5 bases; nucleotides outside the gene matches: 2. The CDR3 region has the DNA TGTGCCACCGGACTAGCGGAGACCCAGTACTTC. Encoded protein: CATGLAETQYF.

This clonotype was recorded at least ten times. The chain recombines TRBV7-9 with TRBJ1-2, with D unresolved. The germline V gene encodes CDR1 SEHNR and CDR2 FQNEAQ (reference sequence). This CDR3 has 14 amino acids. V was trimmed by 5 bases and J by 0 bases, leaving 10 bases between them. The CDR3 loop reads CASSGTGTNYGYTF. DNA for the CDR3: TGTGCCAGCAGCGGCACCGGTACTAACTATGGCTACACCTTC.

Notes on this clonotype: The junction shows a germline mismatch at one end, possibly a read error. The chain links TRBV6-5 to TRBJ2-1; 8 bases fit TRBD2. Germline V gene data show CDR1 as MNHEY and CDR2 as SVGAGI. This CDR3 spans 15 amino acids. The CDR3 DNA sequence: TGCGCCTCAGCATCCACTAGAGCGGGAGTTGGTGAGCAGTTCTTC. This encodes CASASTRAGVGEQFF.

For the CDR3, the DNA is TGTGCCAGCAGCCTCGGACTAGCGGGGCTGGGCGAGCAGTACTTC. This encodes CASSLGLAGLGEQYF. The chain uses TRBV3-1 and TRBJ2-7; 12 nucleotides line up with TRBD2. J was trimmed by 6 bases and V by 4 bases; bases with no gene match: 7. This CDR3 has 15 residues. CDR1 and CDR2 from the germline V gene are LGHDT and YNNKEL (reference sequence).

In its sample, this clonotype was seen a few times. The chain's CDR3 is CSANPGTTQSGSYEQYF. In DNA form, the CDR3 reads TGCAGTGCTAACCCCGGGACTACCCAAAGTGGCTCCTACGAGCAGTACTTC. The genes are TRBV20-1 and TRBJ2-7; 7 bases line up with TRBD2. CDR3 size: 17 residues. V gave up 4 bases and J gave up 0 bases; unmatched junction bases: 15. Germline CDR1 and CDR2: DFQATT and SNEGSKA (reference sequence).

Concerning this clonotype itself: Relative to the germline gene, one junction end is altered; a read error may explain this. J is TRBJ1-1 and V is TRBV6-6; D is ambiguous. Germline V lookup: CDR1 MNHNY, CDR2 SVGAGI (reference sequence). This CDR3 comprises 13 residues. CDR3 DNA: TGTGCCAGCAGTGCTGTTATGAACACTGGAGCTTTCTTT. Protein sequence: CASSAVMNTGAFF.

This clonotype was counted a few times. In DNA form, the CDR3 reads TGTGCCAGCAGCGTAGAAAGGTATCAGCGTGGGAGATCTGAGCAGTTCTTC. Translating it yields CASSVERYQRGRSEQFF. The V gene is TRBV9, the J gene TRBJ2-1; D is perhaps TRBD2 (5 bases). V was clipped by 0 bases and J by 9 bases, with 22 bases between them. This CDR3 contains 17 residues. Germline V gene data show CDR1 as SGDLS and CDR2 as YYNGEE.

This clonotype was observed a few times. The chain is built from TRBV10-3 and TRBJ1-4, with D perhaps matching TRBD1 (5 bases). This CDR3 has 14 amino acids. Germline CDR1 ENHRY, CDR2 SYGVKD. Trimming removed 10 bases from V and 8 bases from J, with 20 bases in between. CDR3 nucleotides: TGTGCCACATCAGGGAGGGACCAGAGCGAAAAACTGTTTTTT. Its protein product is CATSGRDQSEKLFF.

A few counts support this clonotype. The V call is TRBV3-1, the J call TRBJ2-7, with 7 bases that match TRBD1. V lost 3 bases, J lost 5 bases, and 1 base stayed unmatched. Germline CDR1 reads LGHDT; CDR2 reads YNNKEL (reference sequence). The CDR3 contains 12 residues. CDR3 DNA sequence: TGTGCCAGCAGCCATCAGGGGGACGAGCAGTACTTC. Amino acid sequence: CASSHQGDEQYF.

V gene TRBV3-1 combines with J gene TRBJ2-6, with TRBD1 as a possible D gene (6 bases). Germline CDR1 LGHDT, CDR2 YNNKEL (reference sequence). The CDR3 covers 18 residues. Trimming removed 3 bases at V and 0 bases at J, with 15 bases between. The CDR3 reads CASSQGAGGHSGANVLTF. DNA of the CDR3: TGTGCCAGCAGCCAGGGGGCAGGAGGACACTCTGGGGCCAACGTCCTGACTTTC.